This T cell receptor beta chain was sequenced in a study of tumor and adjacent non-tumor tissue in lung cancer. Three rounds of nested PCR, following a modified ARM-PCR protocol, produced the TCRbeta library. TCRdb re-derived calls from the multiplex PCR reads in MiXCR, one entry per CDR3 protein. The table records some 100,000 distinct CDR3 sequences, 65% of them present only once. This sample's RNA came from whole unsorted tissue. Distant lung tissue was collected more than 3 cm away from the tumor edge. By sample fraction, this clonotype is medium-sized (0.01 to 0.1%). Its target is unknown. Germline V lookup: CDR1 SGHAT, CDR2 FQNNGV. This CDR3 region has 13 residues. V gave up 3 bases and J gave up 3 bases; unmatched junction bases: 1. Study conclusions and caveats: Normal lung showed higher cumulative top 100 clone frequency than tumor.

This chain uses TRBV11-2 with TRBJ1-1; 7 nucleotides line up with TRBD1. The specimen sequenced was distant non-tumor lung tissue. The sequence came from a man between 25 and 39 years old with non-small cell lung cancer. CDR3 DNA sequence: TGTGCCAGCAGCTTCGGACAGGACACTGAAGCTTTCTTT. Amino acid sequence: CASSFGQDTEAFF.